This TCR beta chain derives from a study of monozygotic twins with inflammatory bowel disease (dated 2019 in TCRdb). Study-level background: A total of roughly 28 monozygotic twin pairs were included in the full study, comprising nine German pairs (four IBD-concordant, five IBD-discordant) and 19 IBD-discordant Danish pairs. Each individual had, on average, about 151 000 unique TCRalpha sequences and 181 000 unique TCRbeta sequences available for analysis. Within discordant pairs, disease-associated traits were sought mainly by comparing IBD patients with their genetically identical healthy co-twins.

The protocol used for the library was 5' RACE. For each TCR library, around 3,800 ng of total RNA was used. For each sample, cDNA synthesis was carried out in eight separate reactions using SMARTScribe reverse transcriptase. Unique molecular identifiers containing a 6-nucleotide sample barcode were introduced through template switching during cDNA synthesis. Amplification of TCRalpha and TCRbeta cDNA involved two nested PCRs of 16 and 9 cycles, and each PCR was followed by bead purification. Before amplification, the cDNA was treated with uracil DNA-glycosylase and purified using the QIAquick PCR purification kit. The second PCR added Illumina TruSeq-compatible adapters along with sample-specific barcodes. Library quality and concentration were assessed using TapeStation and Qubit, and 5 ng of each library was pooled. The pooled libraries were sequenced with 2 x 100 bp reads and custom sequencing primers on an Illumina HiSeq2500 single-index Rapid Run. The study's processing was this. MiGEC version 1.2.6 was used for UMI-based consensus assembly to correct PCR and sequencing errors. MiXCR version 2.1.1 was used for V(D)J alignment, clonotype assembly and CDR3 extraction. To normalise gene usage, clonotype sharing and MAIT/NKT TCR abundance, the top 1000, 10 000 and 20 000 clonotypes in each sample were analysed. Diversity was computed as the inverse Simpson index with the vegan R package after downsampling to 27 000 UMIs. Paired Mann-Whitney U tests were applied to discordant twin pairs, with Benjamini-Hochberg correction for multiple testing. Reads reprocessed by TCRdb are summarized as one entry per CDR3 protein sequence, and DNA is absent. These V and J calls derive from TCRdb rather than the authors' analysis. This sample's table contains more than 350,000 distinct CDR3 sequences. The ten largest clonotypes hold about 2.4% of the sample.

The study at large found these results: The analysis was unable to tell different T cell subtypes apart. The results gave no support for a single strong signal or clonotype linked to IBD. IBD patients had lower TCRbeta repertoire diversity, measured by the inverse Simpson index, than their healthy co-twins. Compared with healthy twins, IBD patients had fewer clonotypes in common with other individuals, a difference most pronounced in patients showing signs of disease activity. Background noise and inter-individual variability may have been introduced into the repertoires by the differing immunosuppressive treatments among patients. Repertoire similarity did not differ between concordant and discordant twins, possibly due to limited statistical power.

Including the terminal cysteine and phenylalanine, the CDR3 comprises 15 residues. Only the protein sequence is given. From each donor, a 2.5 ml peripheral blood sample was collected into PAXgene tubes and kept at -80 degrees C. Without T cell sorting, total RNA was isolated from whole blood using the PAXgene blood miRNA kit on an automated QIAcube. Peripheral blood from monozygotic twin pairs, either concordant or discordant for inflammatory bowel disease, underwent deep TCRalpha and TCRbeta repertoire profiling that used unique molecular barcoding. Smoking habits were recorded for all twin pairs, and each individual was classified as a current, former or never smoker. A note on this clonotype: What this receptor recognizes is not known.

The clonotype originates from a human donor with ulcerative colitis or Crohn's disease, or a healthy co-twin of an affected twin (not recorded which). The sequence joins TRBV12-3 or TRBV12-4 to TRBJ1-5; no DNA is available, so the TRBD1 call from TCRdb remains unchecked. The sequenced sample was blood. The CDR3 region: CASSRQGASNQPQHF.